This T cell receptor (beta chain) is from a study of blood T cell repertoires in COVID-19. Study details: Sites across the United States, Italy and Spain contributed samples from acute and convalescent COVID-19. Sample material is recorded as cDNA or gDNA derived from T cells, B-cell-depleted T cells, or PBMCs.

Authors' data handling: Quantification of nucleated cells was approximated via reference gene primer amplification. Repertoires were generated with immunoSEQ multiplex PCR, while TCRdb's copy carries only in-frame clones and drops some. V, J and clone size are taken as reported in that table, and D and trimming were inferred from the DNA itself. Among about 230,000 clones listed, roughly 84% were seen once. Germline V gives CDR1 LNHDA, CDR2 SQIVND (reference sequence). Trimming removed 9 bases at V and 3 bases at J, with 15 bases between. The CDR3 has 14 residues. The chain uses TRBV19 and TRBJ1-5; no clear D gene. The TCR originated in a man aged 40-49 years with acute or convalescent COVID-19. Sequencing input: peripheral blood. The CDR3 loop reads CASRGSSFNQPQHF. CDR3 DNA sequence: TGTGCCAGCCGAGGGTCGTCTTTCAATCAGCCCCAGCATTTT.